This TCR beta chain was profiled in a study of cytomegalovirus exposure and HLA in healthy donors. The PCR employed 60 Vbeta primers together with 13 Jbeta primers. TCRdb's copy holds only in-frame clones and misses some; the assay was immunoSEQ multiplex PCR. The sample has fewer than 200,000 clones, 75% to 90% seen once. Notes on this clone: Antigen specificity is unknown.

The germline V gene has CDR1 LGHNA and CDR2 YNFKEQ. This CDR3 contains 16 residues. With 3 bases clipped from V and 4 bases from J, the junction kept 7 bases outside the gene matches. Points from the study as a whole: TCR beta chain V- and J-gene trimming was linked, in a later analysis, to a missense variant in DCLRE1C.

This clonotype was obtained from a girl between 2 and 10 years old in good health and CMV-seropositive. J is TRBJ2-1 and V is TRBV4-2; TRBD2 matches 9 bases. The sample comprised PBMCs. The CDR3 region is CASSQATSGQYNEQFF. The CDR3 DNA sequence: TGTGCCAGCAGCCAGGCGACTAGCGGTCAATACAATGAGCAGTTCTTC.